The 18 T cell receptor beta chains below were found in one sample sequenced in a study of T-cell reconstitution after alpha-beta-depleted transplantation in children. Preparation of the TCRbeta library used unique molecular identifiers. TCRdb passed the PCR reads through MiXCR, listing each CDR3 protein once. The sample holds fewer than 700,000 distinct CDR3 sequences; 23% are singletons and the top ten take 13% to 15%. The sample in question was PBMCs, mostly from graft donor cells, obtained 360 days after TCRalphabeta/CD19-depleted stem cell transplant. These receptors all come from a boy in the first two years of life who had a stem cell transplant for acute myeloid leukemia, so the T cells may come from the graft donor.

This clonotype was counted ten times or more. The J gene is TRBJ2-2, the V gene TRBV4-3, with TRBD1 identical over 7 bases. With V trimmed by 0 bases and J by 4 bases, 5 bases remained unmatched. The CDR3 is 16 amino acids. CDR1 LGHNA and CDR2 YSLEER come from the germline V gene. This chain's CDR3 is CASSQDKAGGTGELFF. CDR3 sequence (DNA): TGCGCCAGCAGCCAAGATAAGGCAGGGGGCACCGGGGAGCTGTTTTTT.

This clonotype was found once. The chain employs TRBV11-1 and TRBJ2-3; 13 bases are shared with TRBD2. CDR3 size: 20 residues. The trim removed 5 bases at V and 1 base at J, leaving 15 bases unmatched. Per germline, CDR1 SGHAT and CDR2 FQDESV (reference sequence). In DNA, the CDR3 is TGTGCCAGCAGCCCCGCCCACGGACTAGCGGGGGCGGCCCGCACAGATACGCAGTATTTT. It specifies CASSPAHGLAGAARTDTQYF.

This clonotype was seen a few times. CDR3 in amino acids: CASSDLAGGRDTQYF. The CDR3 DNA follows: TGTGCCAGCAGTGACCTAGCGGGGGGGCGTGATACGCAGTATTTT. The chain has TRBV6-1 and TRBJ2-3, with TRBD2 identical over 12 bases. The CDR3 runs 15 residues. Per germline, CDR1 MNHNS and CDR2 SASEGT. J lost 6 bases, V lost 3 bases, and 4 bases had no gene match.

CDR3 loop: CASSSSTGYQPQHF. Here the CDR3 DNA reads TGTGCCAGCAGCTCCTCGACAGGCTATCAGCCCCAGCATTTT. The chain employs TRBV7-9 and TRBJ1-5, with D possibly TRBD1 on 6 matching bases. V lost 4 bases and J lost 5, with 12 bases in between. The CDR3 extends over 14 amino acids. In germline, CDR1 is SEHNR, CDR2 FQNEAQ (reference sequence).

The J gene is TRBJ2-1, the V gene TRBV4-3, with 7 bases aligning to TRBD2. There are 15 residues in the CDR3. Germline assignment: CDR1 LGHNA and CDR2 YSLEER. V was clipped by 3 bases and J by 10 bases; unmatched bases: 12. For the CDR3, the DNA is TGCGCCAGCAGCCATGGTGCTAGCGGACTTAGGGAGCAGTTCTTC. As protein: CASSHGASGLREQFF.

This clonotype occurred a few times. The chain combines TRBV6-5 with TRBJ2-1; possibly TRBD2 for D (5 bases). Trimming took off 1 base at V and 10 bases at J, with 14 bases between the two ends. Germline lookup yields CDR1 MNHEY and CDR2 SVGAGI. This CDR3 has 14 residues. CDR3 bases: TGTGCCAGCAGTTACTGGACCCACGGAGGCGAGCAGTTCTTC. Translating gives CASSYWTHGGEQFF.

This clonotype was observed at least ten times. The CDR3 bases are TGCAGTGCCACCCCAACGGGGACAGGGGAGCAAGAGACCCAGTACTTC. It yields the protein CSATPTGTGEQETQYF. The chain has TRBV20-1 and TRBJ2-5; 10 nucleotides agree with TRBD1. The V segment lost 6 bases and the J segment 2 bases; nucleotides outside the gene matches: 12. Germline V CDR1 and CDR2: DFQATT, SNEGSKA (reference sequence). The CDR3 extends over 16 amino acids.

This clonotype appeared a few times. J is TRBJ2-4 and V is TRBV7-6, with D perhaps TRBD2 (5 bases). Trimming stripped 0 bases from V and 8 bases from J, with 11 bases between. This CDR3 is built from 14 residues. Germline V gene lookup returns CDR1 SGHVS and CDR2 FNYEAQ. The CDR3 loop is CASSLAGWGDIQYF. CDR3 sequence (DNA): TGTGCCAGCAGCTTAGCAGGGTGGGGAGACATTCAGTACTTC. The complete variable domain, with remaining parts taken from reference TRBV7-6 and TRBJ2-4, reads GAGVSQSPRYKVTKRGQDVALRCDPISGHVSLYWYRQALGQGPEFLTYFNYEAQQDKSGLPNDRFSAERPEGSISTLTIQRTEQRDSAMYRCASSLAGWGDIQYFGAGTRLSVL.

There are many counts of this clonotype. The chain carries TRBV24-1 and TRBJ2-5, with 7 bases identical to TRBD1. The CDR3 has 14 amino acids. The J segment lost 3 bases and the V segment lost 4 bases, leaving 4 bases of the junction unmatched. Germline CDR1 is KGHDR and CDR2 is SFDVKD. CDR3 loop: CATSDGDRKETQYF. CDR3 bases: TGTGCCACCAGTGACGGGGACAGAAAAGAGACCCAGTACTTC.

This clonotype has more than one count but fewer than ten. The V and J genes are TRBV12-3 or TRBV12-4 and TRBJ2-3, with D perhaps TRBD1 (6 bases). The CDR3 totals 19 residues. Deletions cut 1 base from V and 2 bases from J, with 22 bases between. The CDR3 spells CASSLGRPRGDRTTDTQYF. CDR3 nucleotides: TGTGCCAGCAGTTTAGGTCGCCCTAGAGGTGACAGGACCACAGATACGCAGTATTTT.

The rearrangement uses TRBV5-6 and TRBJ1-3, with TRBD1 identical over 7 bases. This CDR3 has 14 amino acids. The trim removed 9 bases at V and 4 bases at J, leaving 10 bases unmatched. Germline lookup yields CDR1 SGHDT and CDR2 YYEEEE. The CDR3 sequence: CATSGTDAGNTIYF. In nucleotides, the CDR3 is TGTGCCACGTCCGGGACAGATGCGGGAAACACCATATATTTT.

This clonotype came up a few times. This chain links TRBV10-3 with TRBJ2-1; TRBD1 agrees at 9 bases. The CDR3 is 14 amino acids. The germline V gene encodes CDR1 ENHRY and CDR2 SYGVKD. J was trimmed by 5 bases and V by 2 bases; bases with no gene match: 1. The CDR3 here is CAISEGTGNNEQFF. For the CDR3, the DNA is TGTGCCATCAGTGAGGGGACAGGGAACAATGAGCAGTTCTTC.

This clonotype was counted many times. The rearrangement links TRBV29-1 to TRBJ2-2; 9 bases agree with TRBD2. Germline loops: CDR1 SQVTM, CDR2 ANQGSEA. The CDR3 spans 15 residues. J gave up 5 bases and V 4 bases, and 8 bases lay outside the gene matches. CDR3 nucleotide sequence: TGCAGCGTTGCTAGCGGGGCCCTGACTACCGGGGAGCTGTTTTTT. Protein sequence: CSVASGALTTGELFF.

This clonotype occurred a few times. This chain links TRBV4-1 with TRBJ1-2, with a tentative D call TRBD1 (5 bases). V lost 1 base, J lost 2 bases, and 8 bases lay in between. The CDR3 covers 14 residues. Per germline, CDR1 MGHRA and CDR2 YSYEKL. CDR3 protein: CASSQVPGNYGYTF. The DNA for the CDR3 is TGCGCCAGCAGCCAAGTTCCAGGGAACTATGGCTACACCTTC.

This clonotype was counted ten times or more. The chain recombines TRBV20-1 with TRBJ2-7; D call uncertain. The CDR3 consists of 14 residues. From germline, CDR1 is DFQATT and CDR2 SNEGSKA (reference sequence). Trimming left V 0 bases short and J 0 bases short, with 9 bases between. In DNA form, the CDR3 reads TGCAGTGCTAGAGATAGGGCCAACTCCTACGAGCAGTACGTC. Its protein product is CSARDRANSYEQYV.

This chain uses TRBV7-9 with TRBJ2-7, with a tentative D call TRBD2 (6 bases). This CDR3 spans 15 amino acids. From germline, CDR1 is SEHNR and CDR2 FQNEAQ (reference sequence). V was shortened by 1 base and J by 3 bases, with 13 bases between the two germline ends. CDR3 nucleotide sequence: TGTGCCAGCAGCTTAGGCGGGGTTTCAGTCTACGAGCAGTACTTC. Amino acids: CASSLGGVSVYEQYF.

This chain joins TRBV12-3 or TRBV12-4 and TRBJ2-2, with TRBD2 as a possible D gene (6 bases). The CDR3 loop spans 14 amino acids. The germline V and J ends were trimmed by 6 bases and 0 bases, with 8 bases remaining between them. CDR3 nucleotide sequence: TGTGCCAGCAGCGCGGGGTCGAACACCGGGGAGCTGTTTTTT. Its protein is CASSAGSNTGELFF.

The CDR3 loop is CASSRGGTYEQYV. CDR3 DNA sequence: TGTGCCAGCAGTCGCGGGGGGACCTACGAGCAGTACGTC. The chain is built from TRBV28 and TRBJ2-7, with TRBD2 matching over 8 bases. J was trimmed by 2 bases and V by 5 bases; bases with no gene match: 2. This CDR3 is built from 13 residues. Germline CDR1 and CDR2: MDHEN and SYDVKM.